This T cell receptor (beta chain) was recorded in a study of T cells after yellow fever vaccination. As TCR cDNA was made by 5'RACE template switching, a universal primer site and UMIs were added. TCRdb ran MiXCR on the 5' RACE reads and lists one entry per CDR3 protein. Of some 110,000 distinct CDR3 sequences listed, 8% to 9.5% were seen once; the top ten hold roughly 23%. This clonotype was counted ten times or more. Its target is not known. Findings of the study overall: Clones from primary vaccination mostly reappeared after the booster (around 96% CD4, less than 90% CD8). Researchers report a weaker secondary response that nonetheless peaked faster, day 5 versus 15. Researchers noted that a small share of clonotypes showed up in both CD4 and CD8 compartments.

This TCR was recovered from a young man who received the YFV17D yellow fever vaccine. Sequencing used CD8+ T cells sorted from PBMCs, obtained 45 days after the yellow fever booster vaccination.

The CDR3 here is CASSLAPGQGYEQFF. The CDR3 DNA follows: TGTGCCAGCAGCTTAGCCCCCGGACAGGGATATGAGCAGTTCTTC. V gene TRBV7-9 combines with J gene TRBJ2-1, with TRBD1 identical over 8 bases. CDR3 length equals 15 residues. Losses at the gene ends were 0 bases for V and 8 bases for J; bases not matched to a gene: 6. The germline CDR1 and CDR2 sequences are SEHNR and FQNEAQ (reference sequence).